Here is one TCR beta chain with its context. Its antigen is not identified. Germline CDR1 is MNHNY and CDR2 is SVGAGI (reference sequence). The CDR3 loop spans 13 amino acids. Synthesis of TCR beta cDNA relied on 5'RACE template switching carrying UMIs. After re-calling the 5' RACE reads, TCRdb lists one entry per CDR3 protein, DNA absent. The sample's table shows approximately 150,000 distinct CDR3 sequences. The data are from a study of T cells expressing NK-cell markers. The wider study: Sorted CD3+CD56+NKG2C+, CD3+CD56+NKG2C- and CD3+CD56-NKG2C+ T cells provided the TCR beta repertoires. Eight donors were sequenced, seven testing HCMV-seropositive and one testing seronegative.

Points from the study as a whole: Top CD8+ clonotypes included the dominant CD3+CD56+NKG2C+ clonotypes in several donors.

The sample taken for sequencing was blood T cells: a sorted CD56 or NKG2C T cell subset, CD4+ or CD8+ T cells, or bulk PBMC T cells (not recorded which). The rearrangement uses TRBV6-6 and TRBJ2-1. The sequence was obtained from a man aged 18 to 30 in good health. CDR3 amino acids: CASSYDHTNEQFF.